This paragraph covers one T cell receptor beta chain sequence. Its specificity is unknown. The data were obtained in a study of memory CD4+ T cells and cytomegalovirus serostatus. Study conclusions and caveats: Suggested: most of the CMV-linked TCR signature lies in CD4+ memory cells. CD4+ memory repertoires contained about 40% of the roughly 160 reported CMV TCRbeta sequences.

The authors' processing: After removing out-of-frame reads, millions of distinct TCRbeta sequences remained. Clones were sequenced by immunoSEQ multiplex PCR, and TCRdb holds only the in-frame ones, with some missing. V and J calls and clone size are given by that table; D and trimming were obtained from the DNA. The table shows roughly 28,000 clones, with 75% to 85% occurring only once. Single viable CD3+CD4+CD8-CD45RO+ cells were sorted as the memory CD4+ T cells. The length of the CDR3 is 16 residues. V was pared by 4 bases and J by 7 bases, with 10 bases of the junction left unmatched. CDR1 is SGHDT and CDR2 is YYEEEE in the germline V gene.

The sequence was collected from an adult in good health and CMV-seronegative. Sequencing was carried out using memory CD4+ T cells from blood. The rearrangement joins TRBV5-6 to TRBJ2-1, with TRBD2 matching over 11 bases. CDR3 nucleotides: TGTGCCAGCAGCGTGGACCTAGCGGGGGGCACGAATGAGCAGTTCTTC. Its protein is CASSVDLAGGTNEQFF.